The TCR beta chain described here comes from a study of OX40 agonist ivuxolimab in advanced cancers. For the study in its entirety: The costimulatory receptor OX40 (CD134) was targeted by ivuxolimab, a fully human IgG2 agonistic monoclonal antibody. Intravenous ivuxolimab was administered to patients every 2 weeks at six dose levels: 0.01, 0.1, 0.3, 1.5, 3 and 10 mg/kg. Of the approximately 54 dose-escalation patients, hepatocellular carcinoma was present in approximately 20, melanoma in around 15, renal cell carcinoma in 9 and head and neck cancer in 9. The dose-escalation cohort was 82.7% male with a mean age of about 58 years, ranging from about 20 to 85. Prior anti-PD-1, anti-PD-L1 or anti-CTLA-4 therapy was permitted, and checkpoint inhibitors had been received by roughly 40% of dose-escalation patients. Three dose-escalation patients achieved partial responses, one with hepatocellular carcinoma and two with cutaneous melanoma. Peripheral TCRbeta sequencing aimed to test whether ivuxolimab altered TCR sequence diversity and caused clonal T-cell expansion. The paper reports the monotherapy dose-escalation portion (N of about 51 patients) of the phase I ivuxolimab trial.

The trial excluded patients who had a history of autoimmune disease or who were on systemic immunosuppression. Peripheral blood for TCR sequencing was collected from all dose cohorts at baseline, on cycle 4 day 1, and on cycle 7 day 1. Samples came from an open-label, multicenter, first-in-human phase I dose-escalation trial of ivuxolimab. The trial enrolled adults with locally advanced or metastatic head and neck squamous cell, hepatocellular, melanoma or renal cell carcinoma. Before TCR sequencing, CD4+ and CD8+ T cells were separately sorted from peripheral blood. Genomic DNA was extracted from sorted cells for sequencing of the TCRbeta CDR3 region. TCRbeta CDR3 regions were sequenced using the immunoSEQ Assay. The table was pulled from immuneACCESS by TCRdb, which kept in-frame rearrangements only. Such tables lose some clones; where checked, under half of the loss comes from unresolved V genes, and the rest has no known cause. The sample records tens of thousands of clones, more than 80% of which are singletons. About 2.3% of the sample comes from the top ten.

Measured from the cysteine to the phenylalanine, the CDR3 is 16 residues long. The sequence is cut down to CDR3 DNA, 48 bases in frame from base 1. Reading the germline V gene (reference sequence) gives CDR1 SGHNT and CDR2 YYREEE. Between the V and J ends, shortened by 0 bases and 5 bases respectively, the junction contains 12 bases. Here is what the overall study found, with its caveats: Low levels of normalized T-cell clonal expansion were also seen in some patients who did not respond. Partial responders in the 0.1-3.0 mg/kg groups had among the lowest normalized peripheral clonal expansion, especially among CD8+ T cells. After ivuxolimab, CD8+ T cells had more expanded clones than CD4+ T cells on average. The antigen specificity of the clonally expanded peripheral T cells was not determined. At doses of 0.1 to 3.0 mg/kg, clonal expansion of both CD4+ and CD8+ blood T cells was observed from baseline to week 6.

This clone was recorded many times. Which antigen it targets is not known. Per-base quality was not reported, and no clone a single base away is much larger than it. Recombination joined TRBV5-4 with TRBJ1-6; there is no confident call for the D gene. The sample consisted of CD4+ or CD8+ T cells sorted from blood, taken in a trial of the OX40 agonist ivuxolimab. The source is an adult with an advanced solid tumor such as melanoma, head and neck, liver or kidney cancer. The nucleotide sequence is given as TGTGCCAGCAGCTTGGAGGCAGCCGGGGATAATTCACCCCTCCACTTT. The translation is CASSLEAAGDNSPLHF. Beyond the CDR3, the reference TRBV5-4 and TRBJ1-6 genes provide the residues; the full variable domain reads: ETGVTQSPTHLIKTRGQQVTLRCSSQSGHNTVSWYQQALGQGPQFIFQYYREEENGRGNFPPRFSGLQFPNYSSELNVNALELDDSALYLCASSLEAAGDNSPLHFGNGTRLTVT.